Listed here are 20 T cell receptor beta chains from one sample, sequenced in a study of OX40 agonist ivuxolimab in advanced cancers. Library preparation used the immunoSEQ multiplex PCR assay. What TCRdb holds here is the immuneACCESS table cut down to in-frame rearrangements. Part of the clones is not present; checked against another copy, under half of the missing clones reflect an unresolved V gene, and the others are unexplained. Recorded for this sample are about 24,000 clones; 65% to 85% of them occurred a single time. About 17% of the sample goes to the ten largest clones. The sample consisted of CD4+ or CD8+ T cells sorted from blood, taken in a trial of the OX40 agonist ivuxolimab. These receptor sequences come from an adult with an advanced solid tumor such as melanoma, head and neck, liver or kidney cancer.

The chain has TRBV29-1 and TRBJ1-2; D not certain. CDR3 length: 12 residues. Germline-derived CDR1 and CDR2 are SQVTM and ANQGSEA. The ends were cut back, 5 bases at V and 5 bases at J, with 12 bases in the middle. CDR3 sequence reads: CSVTELGYGYTF. The CDR3 DNA follows: TGCAGCGTTACAGAGCTAGGGTATGGCTACACCTTC.

This chain links TRBV21-1 with TRBJ2-1; the table's D call of TRBD2 was not tested on the DNA. TRBV21-1 is termed a pseudogene. This CDR3 has 16 amino acids. Here the CDR3 DNA reads TGTGCCAGCAGCAAAGCGCACTGCGGGGGGGCCAATGAGCAGTTCTTC. Amino acids: CASSKAHCGGANEQFF.

The V and J genes are TRBV5-6 and TRBJ1-5; TRBD1 is a possible D gene (6 bases). Germline CDR1 reads SGHDT; CDR2 reads YYEEEE. The CDR3 extends over 15 amino acids. With 3 bases removed from V and 2 bases from J, the gap between germline ends came to 12 bases. The CDR3 coding sequence is TGTGCCAGCAGCTACCAGGGGATCGGCAATCAGCCCCAGCATTTT. Its protein is CASSYQGIGNQPQHF.

The chain is built from TRBV5-1 and TRBJ1-1; no definite D call. V lost 2 bases and J 1 base, leaving 12 bases between the germline ends. Per the germline V gene, CDR1 is SGHRS and CDR2 is YFSETQ. This CDR3 has 15 residues. CDR3 sequence: CASSFNDLPNTEAFF. In DNA form, the CDR3 reads TGCGCCAGCAGCTTCAATGATCTCCCGAACACTGAAGCTTTCTTT. Looking up the rest from reference TRBV5-1 and TRBJ1-1 gives the full variable domain: KAGVTQTPRYLIKTRGQQVTLSCSPISGHRSVSWYQQTPGQGLQFLFEYFSETQRNKGNFPGRFSGRQFSNSRSEMNVSTLELGDSALYLCASSFNDLPNTEAFFGQGTRLTVV.

This clone is deemed medium-sized. The rearrangement uses TRBV11-2 and TRBJ1-2; no definite D call. This CDR3 has 14 amino acids. Trimming left V 2 bases short and J 4 bases short, with 11 bases between. Germline V gene sequence: CDR1 SGHAT, CDR2 FQNNGV. Here the CDR3 reads CASSLRDWPYGYTF. For the CDR3, the DNA is TGTGCCAGCAGCTTACGGGATTGGCCCTATGGCTACACCTTC.

The V and J genes are TRBV11-2 and TRBJ2-5, with TRBD2 identical over 12 bases. With V trimmed by 4 bases and J by 5 bases, 8 bases remained unmatched. In germline, CDR1 is SGHAT, CDR2 FQNNGV. The CDR3 totals 16 residues. The CDR3 DNA sequence: TGTGCCAGCAGCTCCCTAGCGGGGGGGTTCTGGGAGACCCAGTACTTC. This sequence encodes CASSSLAGGFWETQYF.

V usage is TRBV14 and J usage is TRBJ1-2; tentative D call: TRBD1 (6 bases). The CDR3 sequence is 16 residues long. Between the trimmed V and J ends, which lost 0 bases and 4 bases, there was a span of 15 bases. In germline, CDR1 is SGHDN, CDR2 FVKESK. The CDR3 loop is CASSQDFARGGYGYTF. The CDR3 coding sequence is TGTGCCAGCAGCCAAGATTTCGCCAGGGGCGGCTATGGCTACACCTTC.

This clone qualifies as medium-sized (0.01 to 0.1%). This chain uses TRBV5-5 with TRBJ2-7; either TRBD1 or TRBD2 may supply D (6 bases each). This CDR3 spans 16 amino acids. Trimming removed 3 bases at V and 1 base at J, with 17 bases between. The germline V gene encodes CDR1 SGHKS and CDR2 YYEKEE (reference sequence). The CDR3 protein is CASSYGGGMWSYEQYF. The CDR3 DNA reads TGTGCCAGCAGCTATGGAGGGGGGATGTGGTCCTACGAGCAGTACTTC. Full variable domain (rest looked up from reference TRBV5-5 and TRBJ2-7): DAGVTQSPTHLIKTRGQQVTLRCSPISGHKSVSWYQQVLGQGPQFIFQYYEKEERGRGNFPDRFSARQFPNYSSELNVNALLLGDSALYLCASSYGGGMWSYEQYFGPGTRLTVT.

The count of this clone is one. The chain couples TRBV5-1 to TRBJ1-5; D gene ambiguous. V was pared by 0 bases and J by 1 base, with 5 bases between. Germline CDR1 reads SGHRS; CDR2 reads YFSETQ. This CDR3 is built from 14 residues. The CDR3 here is CASSLGTSNQPQHF. CDR3 DNA: TGCGCCAGCAGCTTGGGGACCAGCAATCAGCCCCAGCATTTT.

The CDR3 DNA reads as TGTGCCAGTAGTATAGTCGCCTCCACTGGGGCCAACGTCCTGACTTTC. Its protein is CASSIVASTGANVLTF. The chain uses TRBV19 and TRBJ2-6; no clear D gene. V lost 1 base and J 2 bases, leaving 9 bases between the germline ends. The CDR3 spans 16 residues. The germline CDR1 and CDR2 sequences are LNHDA and SQIVND (reference sequence).

The genes are TRBV28 and TRBJ2-5; the D call may be TRBD1 or TRBD2 (5 bases each). CDR3 size: 12 residues. Germline V gene data show CDR1 as MDHEN and CDR2 as SYDVKM. The V gene lost 8 bases and the J gene lost 1 base, with 8 bases spanning the gap. This CDR3 reads CASQGVQETQYF. CDR3 sequence (DNA): TGTGCCAGCCAGGGAGTCCAAGAGACCCAGTACTTC.

CDR3 DNA: TGCGCCAGCAGCTTGTTTACAGGGAGTGAAAAACTGTTTTTT. The encoded protein is CASSLFTGSEKLFF. The V gene is TRBV5-1, the J gene TRBJ1-4; possibly TRBD1 for D (6 bases). Germline CDR1 is SGHRS and CDR2 is YFSETQ. This CDR3 region has 14 residues. Between the trimmed V and J ends, which lost 1 base and 7 bases, there was a span of 11 bases.

This chain links TRBV5-4 with TRBJ2-1, with 8 bases identical to TRBD2. This CDR3 contains 15 residues. V lost 0 bases and J lost 4; bases outside the gene matches: 3. The germline V gene has CDR1 SGHNT and CDR2 YYREEE (reference sequence). This chain's CDR3 is CASSLVAGGYNEQFF. The CDR3 DNA reads as TGTGCCAGCAGCTTGGTGGCGGGAGGTTACAATGAGCAGTTCTTC.

This rearrangement joins TRBV5-1 to TRBJ1-1, with TRBD1 as a possible D gene (5 bases). The CDR3 extends over 13 amino acids. With 4 bases removed from V and 2 bases from J, the gap between germline ends came to 9 bases. CDR1 is SGHRS, CDR2 YFSETQ, per germline. The DNA for the CDR3 is TGCGCCAGCAGCCAGACAGTTAACACTGAAGCTTTCTTT. This sequence encodes CASSQTVNTEAFF.

The V and J genes are TRBV27 and TRBJ2-7; 13 positions match TRBD2. The CDR3 length is 18 residues. The V and J ends lost 6 bases and 0 bases, in that order; junction bases with no gene match: 11. The V gene's germline CDR1 is MNHEY and CDR2 SMNVEV (reference sequence). CDR3 in DNA: TGTGCCAGCAGCCTGAGGACTAGCGGGAGTATATACTCCTACGAGCAGTACTTC. This sequence encodes CASSLRTSGSIYSYEQYF.

The chain joins TRBV5-1 to TRBJ2-7; weak D call: TRBD1 (5 bases). Germline-derived CDR1 and CDR2 are SGHRS and YFSETQ. The CDR3 is 14 residues long. Trimming shortened V by 1 base and J by 1 base, and 9 bases separated the two germline ends. The CDR3 region has the DNA TGCGCCAGCAGCTTGAGGTCAGGGTCCTACGAGCAGTACTTC. This translates into CASSLRSGSYEQYF.

The chain employs TRBV29-1 and TRBJ2-7; D gene unclear. Germline lookup yields CDR1 SQVTM and CDR2 ANQGSEA. V was clipped by 0 bases and J by 1 base, with 10 bases between them. CDR3 size: 14 residues. This CDR3 reads CSVEDRTASYEQYF. The CDR3 DNA follows: TGCAGCGTTGAAGATCGGACGGCTTCCTACGAGCAGTACTTC.

This chain uses TRBV9 with TRBJ1-5; D is ambiguous. This CDR3 spans 15 amino acids. Germline CDR1 reads SGDLS; CDR2 reads YYNGEE. Trimming stripped 0 bases from V and 4 bases from J, with 11 bases between. This chain's CDR3 is CASSVDGVGNQPQHF. CDR3 DNA sequence: TGTGCCAGCAGCGTAGACGGAGTAGGTAATCAGCCCCAGCATTTT. The full variable domain, its missing parts supplied by reference TRBV9 and TRBJ1-5, is DSGVTQTPKHLITATGQRVTLRCSPRSGDLSVYWYQQSLDQGLQFLIQYYNGEERAKGNILERFSAQQFPDLHSELNLSSLELGDSALYFCASSVDGVGNQPQHFGDGTRLSIL.

The chain couples TRBV13 to TRBJ2-2; maybe TRBD2 (6 bases). In germline, CDR1 is PRHDT, CDR2 FYEKMQ (reference sequence). The CDR3 has 13 residues. The germline V and J ends were trimmed by 3 bases and 13 bases, with 15 bases remaining between them. This CDR3 is CASSLGDRGGLFF. The CDR3 nucleotides read TGTGCCAGCAGCTTGGGTGACCGGGGAGGGCTGTTTTTT.

A remark on this clone: One end of the junction is discordant with germline, which a read error may explain. The V call is TRBV6-4, the J call TRBJ2-2, with TRBD2 matching 9 bases. The CDR3 totals 13 residues. Germline CDR1 MRHNA, CDR2 SNTAGT. The CDR3 nucleotides read TGTGCCACTAGCGGGACGAACACCGAGGAGCTGTTTTTT. Translating it yields CATSGTNTEELFF.